These T cell receptor beta chains were read from a single sample in a study of neurological immune-mediated disorders. One entry per CDR3 protein results from TCRdb running MiXCR on the 5' RACE reads. The table shows 65,000 to 90,000 distinct CDR3 sequences, with over 9% occurring only once. Specimen: PBMCs. The source of these receptors is a man aged 40-55 years in good health. CDR3s include the opening cysteine and the closing phenylalanine or tryptophan. A D gene is named only where the DNA matches it firmly. Some rows mark clone size as missing; the rest say once, few, many or name a class of expanded clone.

d_call,v_call,cdr3_length,j_call,clone_size,cdr3_aa,cdr3_nt
TRBD2,TRBV9,14,TRBJ2-1,many,CASSPGGLYNEQFF,TGTGCCAGCAGCCCCGGGGGGTTGTACAATGAGCAGTTCTTC
NA,TRBV20-1,14,TRBJ1-1,NA,CSAPPQLPHTEALF,TGCAGTGCTCCCCCTCAGTTACCCCACACTGAAGCTTTATTT
NA,TRBV7-9,16,TRBJ2-7,many,CASSLELAGLTYEQYF,TGTGCCAGCAGCTTAGAATTGGCAGGGCTAACCTACGAGCAGTACTTC
NA,TRBV5-5,15,TRBJ2-1,many,CASSRERSSYNEQFF,TGTGCCAGCAGTCGTGAGCGGAGCTCCTACAATGAGCAGTTCTTC
NA,TRBV12-3/TRBV12-4,13,TRBJ2-1,many,CASSLSLQGPGFF,TGTGCCAGCAGTCTTTCGCTACAGGGCCCAGGGTTCTTC
NA,TRBV7-9,15,TRBJ1-2,many,CASSLTAVTIYGYTF,TGTGCCAGCAGCCTCACAGCGGTGACGATCTATGGCTACACCTTC
NA,TRBV5-1,15,TRBJ2-2,many,CASSLPKGGAGELFF,TGCGCCAGCAGCTTGCCCAAGGGGGGAGCCGGGGAGCTGTTTTTT
TRBD1,TRBV5-1,15,TRBJ2-1,many,CASSLGAGGRDEQFF,TGCGCCAGCAGCTTGGGGGCAGGGGGCCGAGATGAGCAGTTCTTC
NA,TRBV11-3,15,TRBJ1-1,many,CASGPGAGMNTEAFF,TGTGCCAGCGGTCCCGGGGCGGGAATGAACACTGAAGCTTTCTTT
TRBD2,TRBV4-2,17,TRBJ2-5,many,CASSLTGTSGIQETQYF,TGTGCCAGCAGCCTAACCGGGACTAGCGGGATACAGGAGACCCAGTACTTC
NA,TRBV6-1,15,TRBJ1-1,many,CASSEEATSNTEAFF,TGTGCCAGCAGTGAGGAGGCTACTAGTAACACTGAAGCTTTCTTT
NA,TRBV5-5,15,TRBJ1-2,many,CASSLEGLGSYGYTF,TGTGCCAGCAGCTTGGAGGGCCTCGGAAGCTATGGCTACACCTTC
NA,TRBV5-1,14,TRBJ2-2,many,CASSLFIRAGELFF,TGCGCCAGCAGCTTGTTTATCCGGGCCGGGGAGCTGTTTTTT
TRBD2,TRBV7-3,17,TRBJ2-7,many,CASTTSTSGSNRYEQYF,TGTGCCAGCACCACCTCCACTAGCGGGAGTAACCGCTACGAGCAGTACTTC
TRBD2,TRBV20-1,15,TRBJ2-7,NA,CSARDTREGPYEQYF,TGCAGTGCTAGAGATACGCGGGAGGGCCCCTACGAGCAGTACTTC
TRBD1,TRBV12-3/TRBV12-4,15,TRBJ2-7,NA,CASRMTGTGSYEQYF,TGTGCCAGCAGAATGACCGGGACAGGCTCCTACGAGCAGTACTTC
NA,TRBV10-3,14,TRBJ2-7,many,CAISTGTQPYEQYF,TGTGCCATCAGTACCGGGACACAACCCTACGAGCAGTACTTC
TRBD2,TRBV11-2,13,TRBJ2-2,many,CASSHAGGGELFF,TGTGCCAGCAGCCACGCGGGGGGCGGGGAGCTGTTTTTT
TRBD2,TRBV5-5,17,TRBJ2-5,many,CASSLAGGGLYQETQYF,TGTGCCAGCAGCTTGGCCGGGGGGGGACTGTACCAAGAGACCCAGTACTTC
NA,TRBV5-1,15,TRBJ1-1,many,CASSLPGAANTEAFF,TGCGCCAGCAGCTTACCCGGGGCGGCGAACACTGAAGCTTTCTTT
TRBD1,TRBV12-3/TRBV12-4,14,TRBJ1-1,many,CASSPDRVNTEAFF,TGTGCCAGCAGTCCCGACAGGGTGAACACTGAAGCTTTCTTT
TRBD2,TRBV5-5,17,TRBJ2-3,many,CASSFQRGGRGTDTQYF,TGTGCCAGCAGCTTCCAGCGGGGGGGCCGGGGCACAGATACGCAGTATTTT
NA,TRBV27,13,TRBJ1-2,many,CASSYRRDYGYTF,TGTGCCAGCAGTTATCGGCGGGACTATGGCTACACCTTC
NA,TRBV20-1,18,TRBJ1-3,many,CSARDWRFGAHSGNTIYF,TGCAGTGCTAGAGATTGGAGGTTCGGGGCCCACTCTGGAAACACCATATATTTT
NA,TRBV5-1,11,TRBJ2-1,many,CASSLENEQFF,TGCGCCAGCAGCTTGGAGAATGAGCAGTTCTTC
TRBD1,TRBV14,16,TRBJ2-1,many,CASSPGQGLSYNEQFF,TGTGCCAGCAGCCCGGGACAGGGGCTTTCCTACAATGAGCAGTTCTTC
TRBD1,TRBV7-9,15,TRBJ1-2,many,CASSSGTGRHDGYTF,TGTGCCAGCAGCTCGGGGACAGGCCGACATGATGGCTACACCTTC
NA,TRBV10-3,12,TRBJ2-3,many,CAISQNTDTQYF,TGTGCCATCAGTCAAAACACAGATACGCAGTATTTT
TRBD2,TRBV29-1,17,TRBJ2-1,many,CSVEDLLAGLLDNEQFF,TGCAGCGTTGAAGATCTGCTAGCGGGACTCCTTGACAATGAGCAGTTCTTC
NA,TRBV29-1,11,TRBJ2-7,few,CSMAWGYEQYF,TGCAGCATGGCGTGGGGTTACGAGCAGTACTTC
NA,TRBV25-1,15,TRBJ2-5,NA,CASSGQTGGGETQYF,TGTGCCAGCAGTGGGCAAACAGGGGGGGGGGAGACCCAGTACTTC
NA,TRBV5-1,14,TRBJ2-3,many,CASSLGQDTDTQYF,TGCGCCAGCAGCTTGGGACAGGACACAGATACGCAGTATTTT
TRBD1,TRBV5-1,13,TRBJ1-1,NA,CASSLITGGLAFF,TGCGCCAGCAGCTTGATTACAGGGGGCCTGGCTTTCTTT
TRBD2,TRBV5-1,15,TRBJ2-5,many,CASSPTGGLGETQYF,TGCGCCAGCAGCCCGACGGGAGGATTAGGCGAGACCCAGTACTTC
NA,TRBV11-2,16,TRBJ1-4,many,CASSFRGFATNEKLFF,TGTGCCAGCAGCTTTAGGGGATTTGCAACTAATGAAAAACTGTTTTTT
NA,TRBV29-1,13,TRBJ2-5,many,CSVLSGGQETQYF,TGCAGCGTCCTCTCCGGGGGCCAAGAGACCCAGTACTTC
NA,TRBV18,16,TRBJ2-1,many,CASSPLSSGTNNEQFF,TGTGCCAGCTCACCACTGTCCTCCGGGACAAACAATGAGCAGTTCTTC
NA,TRBV7-3,15,TRBJ1-4,many,CASSSTGRINEKLFF,TGTGCCAGCAGCTCAACAGGGAGAATTAATGAAAAACTGTTTTTT
TRBD2,TRBV20-1,15,TRBJ2-3,many,CSARGGVAGGDTQYF,TGCAGTGCTAGAGGGGGAGTAGCGGGAGGGGATACGCAGTATTTT
NA,TRBV7-9,15,TRBJ2-1,many,CASSQSVEPWDEQFF,TGTGCCAGCAGCCAATCGGTAGAGCCCTGGGATGAGCAGTTCTTC
TRBD2,TRBV20-1,17,TRBJ2-1,many,CSAAQQSGGAGYNEQFF,TGCAGTGCAGCCCAACAAAGCGGGGGGGCCGGCTACAATGAGCAGTTCTTC
NA,TRBV11-2,15,TRBJ2-3,many,CASSLLQGGVDTQYF,TGTGCCAGCAGCTTACTCCAAGGGGGGGTAGATACGCAGTATTTT
TRBD1,TRBV5-1,14,TRBJ1-2,many,CASSLWTGEDGYTF,TGCGCCAGCAGCTTGTGGACAGGGGAGGATGGCTACACCTTC
TRBD2,TRBV6-5,15,TRBJ2-7,many,CASSRTSGGSYEQYF,TGTGCCAGCAGCCGGACTAGCGGGGGATCCTACGAGCAGTACTTC
NA,TRBV6-5,16,TRBJ2-2,many,CASANKQKPNTGELFF,TGTGCCAGTGCCAACAAACAGAAACCGAACACCGGGGAGCTGTTTTTT
TRBD2,TRBV20-1,13,TRBJ2-7,NA,CSASSGSSYEQYF,TGCAGTGCTTCTAGCGGGAGCTCCTACGAGCAGTACTTC
TRBD2,TRBV5-6,16,TRBJ2-7,many,CASSLVGSGGRYEQYF,TGTGCCAGCAGCTTGGTCGGTAGCGGGGGTAGATACGAGCAGTACTTC
NA,TRBV6-4,14,TRBJ1-3,many,CASSGLRSGNTIYF,TGTGCCAGCAGTGGGCTCCGCTCCGGAAACACCATATATTTT
NA,TRBV12-3/TRBV12-4,13,TRBJ2-1,many,CATGTSSYNEQFF,TGTGCCACCGGGACGAGCTCCTACAATGAGCAGTTCTTC
NA,TRBV10-3,15,TRBJ2-7,many,CAISEGTPSSYEQYF,TGTGCCATCAGTGAAGGGACACCGAGCTCCTACGAGCAGTACTTC
NA,TRBV3-1,13,TRBJ1-1,many,CASSQDVGNEAFF,TGTGCCAGCAGCCAAGACGTAGGGAACGAAGCTTTCTTT
TRBD1,TRBV6-5,13,TRBJ2-3,NA,CASSYSAGGGQYF,TGTGCCAGCAGTTACTCGGCAGGGGGCGGGCAGTATTTT
TRBD1,TRBV12-3/TRBV12-4,18,TRBJ2-2,many,CASSFFGTGGDGTGELFF,TGTGCCAGCAGTTTCTTCGGGACAGGGGGCGATGGAACCGGGGAGCTGTTTTTT
NA,TRBV29-1,15,TRBJ1-1,many,CSVPPTGDTNTEAFF,TGCAGCGTCCCCCCGACAGGTGATACGAACACTGAAGCTTTCTTT
NA,TRBV10-2,14,TRBJ1-5,many,CASSEGGPSQPQHF,TGCGCCAGCAGTGAGGGCGGTCCGTCTCAGCCCCAGCATTTT
TRBD2,TRBV7-2,16,TRBJ2-7,NA,CASSPGQLAGSYEQYF,TGTGCCAGCAGCCCTGGCCAACTAGCGGGGTCCTACGAGCAGTACTTC
TRBD2,TRBV6-1,15,TRBJ2-3,few,CASSFVAGAADTQYF,TGTGCCAGCAGCTTCGTAGCGGGAGCAGCAGATACGCAGTATTTT
NA,TRBV27,17,TRBJ2-5,NA,CASSQEYPTSVKETQYF,TGTGCCAGCTCACAAGAGTACCCGACTAGTGTGAAAGAGACCCAGTACTTC
NA,TRBV4-1,15,TRBJ2-5,many,CARGLQLADQETQYF,TGCGCCAGGGGGCTACAACTAGCAGACCAAGAGACCCAGTACTTC
NA,TRBV12-3/TRBV12-4,14,TRBJ1-2,many,CASSSRAGDYGYTF,TGTGCCAGCAGTTCCCGAGCAGGAGACTATGGCTACACCTTC